This paragraph covers one TCR beta chain sequence. Antigen unknown. Sequencing used immunoSEQ multiplex PCR; TCRdb keeps in-frame clones, though not all of them. Of 90,000 to 100,000 clones detected, around 83% appear once; the ten largest clones hold about 25%. These data come from a study of radiotherapy plus CTLA-4 blockade in lung cancer. Study-level information: In 18% of patients, objective responses were seen; 30% to 35% had disease control.

General study points: Together with interferon-beta, which increased in serum after radiation, early dynamic changes in blood T cell clones were reportedly the best predictors of response. Once radiotherapy plus ipilimumab had been given, TCR clones derived from tumor expanded in blood.

The material sequenced was peripheral blood, taken from a patient treated with radiotherapy plus ipilimumab. This TCR was sampled from a human donor with non-small cell lung cancer that progressed on radiotherapy plus ipilimumab.

The CDR3 coding sequence is TGTGCCAGCAGTTTATTCGGAATTAGCGGGAGCTACGAGCAGTACTTC. Translation gives CASSLFGISGSYEQYF. The gene calls are TRBV27 and TRBJ2-7; 9 bases are a match to TRBD2. Germline-derived CDR1 and CDR2 are MNHEY and SMNVEV (reference sequence). The CDR3 length is 16 residues. J lost 3 bases, V lost 1 base, and 7 bases had no gene match.